Sequencing of this T cell receptor beta chain was carried out in a study of T cells after yellow fever vaccination. Study details: Fractions of low cell number were prepared using SMART-Seq v4 Ultra Low Input. General study points: Post-booster repertoires contained most primary-vaccination clones again (about 95% CD4, less than 90% CD8).

CDR1 is LNHDA, CDR2 SQIVND, per germline (reference sequence). Trimming took 5 bases from V and 2 from J; bases not matched to a gene: 6. The CDR3 totals 16 residues. A universal primer site and UMIs were added as TCR cDNA was made by 5'RACE template switching. TCRdb re-called the 5' RACE reads with MiXCR, one entry per CDR3 protein. The data hold 450,000 to 600,000 distinct CDR3 sequences, with about 17% observed a single time. Comments on this clonotype: Antigen specificity is unknown.

The chain has TRBV19 and TRBJ2-1, with 10 nucleotides matching TRBD2. The material was PBMCs, obtained about 5 days after the first yellow fever vaccination. This receptor was identified in a man in his late teens or twenties who received the YFV17D yellow fever vaccine. CDR3 nucleotide sequence: TGTGCCAGTAGTTTCCAAAGCGGGGGGGCCTACAATGAGCAGTTCTTC. It is translated as CASSFQSGGAYNEQFF.